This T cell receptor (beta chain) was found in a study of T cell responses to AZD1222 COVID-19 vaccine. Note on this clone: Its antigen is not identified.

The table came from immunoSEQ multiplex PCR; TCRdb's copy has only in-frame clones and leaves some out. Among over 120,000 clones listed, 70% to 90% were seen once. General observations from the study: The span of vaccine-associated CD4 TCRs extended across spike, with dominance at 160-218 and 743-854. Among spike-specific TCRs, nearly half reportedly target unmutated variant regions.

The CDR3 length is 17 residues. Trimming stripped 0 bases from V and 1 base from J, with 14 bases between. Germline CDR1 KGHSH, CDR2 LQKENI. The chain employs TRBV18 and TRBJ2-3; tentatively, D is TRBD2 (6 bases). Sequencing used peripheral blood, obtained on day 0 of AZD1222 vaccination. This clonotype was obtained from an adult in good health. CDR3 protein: CASSPPNHGRGTDTQYF. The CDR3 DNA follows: TGTGCCAGCTCACCACCCAATCACGGGAGAGGCACAGATACGCAGTATTTT.